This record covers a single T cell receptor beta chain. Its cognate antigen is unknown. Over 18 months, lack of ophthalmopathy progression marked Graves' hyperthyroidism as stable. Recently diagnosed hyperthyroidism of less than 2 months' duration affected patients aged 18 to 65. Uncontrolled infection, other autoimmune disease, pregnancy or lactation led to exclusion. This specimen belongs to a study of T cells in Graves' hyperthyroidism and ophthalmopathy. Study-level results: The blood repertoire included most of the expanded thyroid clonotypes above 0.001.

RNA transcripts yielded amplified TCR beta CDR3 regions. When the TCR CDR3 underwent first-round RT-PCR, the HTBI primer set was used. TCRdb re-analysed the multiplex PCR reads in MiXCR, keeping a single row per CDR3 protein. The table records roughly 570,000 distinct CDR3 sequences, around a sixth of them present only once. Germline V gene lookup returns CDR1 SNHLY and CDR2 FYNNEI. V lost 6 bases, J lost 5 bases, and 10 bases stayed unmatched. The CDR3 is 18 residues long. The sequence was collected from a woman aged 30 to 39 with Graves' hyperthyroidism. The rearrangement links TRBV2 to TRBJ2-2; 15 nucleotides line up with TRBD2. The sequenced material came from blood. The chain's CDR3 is CASRGRTSGRALTGELFF. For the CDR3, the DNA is TGTGCCAGCAGGGGAAGGACTAGCGGGAGGGCCTTGACCGGGGAGCTGTTTTTT.